The clone carrying this TCR beta chain was picked up many times. What it recognizes is unknown. This sample is drawn from a study of identical twins. Whole-study results and caveats: It was out-of-frame TCR alpha sharing in monozygotic twins that models underestimated.

No donor was unhealthy or non-Caucasian. Between the trimmed V and J ends, which lost 5 bases and 14 bases, there was a span of 9 bases. This CDR3 is 10 amino acids long. Germline V gene sequence: CDR1 SEHNR, CDR2 FQNEAQ (reference sequence). Template switching introduced a universal primer site, and the cDNA bore unique molecular identifiers. TCRdb used MiXCR to reprocess the 5' RACE reads, holding one entry per CDR3 protein. Among approximately 260,000 distinct CDR3 sequences listed, roughly 8% were seen once. This sample also belongs to another study, concerning yellow fever vaccine responses in identical twins.

Sample: CD8+ T cells sorted from blood. The chain joins TRBV7-9 to TRBJ1-4; D call uncertain. This TCR was sampled from a young woman in good health. The DNA of the CDR3 is TGTGCCAGCAGCCCGAATAGTCTGTTTTTT. It yields the protein CASSPNSLFF.